This T cell receptor beta chain is drawn from a study of brain metastases from non-small cell lung cancer (dated by TCRdb to the late 2010s). Describing the broader study: In non-small-cell lung cancer patients, the researchers characterized the immune microenvironment of brain metastases and primary tumors that had been resected as matched pairs.

With regard to this clone: Its antigen is not yet known. Germline is not matched at one junction end, which may reflect a read error.

CDR1 and CDR2 (SGDLS, YYNGEE) derive from the germline V gene. Its CDR3 holds 17 amino acids, cysteine through phenylalanine. The sequence is cut down to CDR3 DNA, 51 bases in frame from base 1. Libraries were prepared through the immunoSEQ multiplex PCR assay. Alongside a 770-gene immune expression panel, the team sequenced the T-cell receptor beta chain repertoire. Sourced from immuneACCESS, this table was stored by TCRdb with only in-frame sequences that have V and J called. A share of the clones is absent; for the studies checked, an unresolved V gene accounts for under half, and the remainder has no known explanation. The sample has 500 to 700 clones on record, roughly 88% of them singletons. The top ten clonotypes cover about 7.4% of the sample. A total of 39 patients with non-small-cell lung cancer that had been surgically resected, each with specimens from both a primary tumor and a brain metastasis, made up the cohort.

The TCR originated in a donor at least 40 years old with non-small cell lung cancer. The sequencing sample was made of tumor-adjacent normal tissue. Recombination connected TRBV9 to TRBJ2-7, with TRBD1 identical over 12 junction bases. This receptor has the CDR3 CASSVGPGQGAYYEQYF. The nucleotide sequence is TGTGCCAGCAGCGTAGGCCCGGGACAGGGGGCTTACTACGAGCAGTACTTT.